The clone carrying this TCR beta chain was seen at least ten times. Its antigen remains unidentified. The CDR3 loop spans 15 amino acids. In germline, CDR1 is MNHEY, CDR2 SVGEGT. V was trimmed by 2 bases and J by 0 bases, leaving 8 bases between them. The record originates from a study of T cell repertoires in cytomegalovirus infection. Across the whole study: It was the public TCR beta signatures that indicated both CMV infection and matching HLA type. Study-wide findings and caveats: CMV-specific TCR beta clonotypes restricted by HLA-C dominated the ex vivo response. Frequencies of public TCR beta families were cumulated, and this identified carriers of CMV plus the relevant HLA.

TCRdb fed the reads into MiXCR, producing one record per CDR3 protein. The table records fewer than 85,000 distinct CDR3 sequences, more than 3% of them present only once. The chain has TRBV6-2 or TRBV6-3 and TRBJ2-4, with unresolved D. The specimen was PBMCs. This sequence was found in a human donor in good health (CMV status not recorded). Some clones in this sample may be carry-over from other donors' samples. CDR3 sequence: CASSYGQVAKNIQYF. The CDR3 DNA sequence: TGTGCCAGCAGTTACGGTCAGGTAGCCAAAAACATTCAGTACTTC.